The rows below give T cell receptor beta chains drawn from one sample of a study of CD8 T cells in ankylosing spondylitis. TCRdb ran MiXCR on the 5' RACE reads and lists one entry per CDR3 protein. The sample carries 250,000 to 350,000 distinct CDR3 sequences, about 20% recorded once. The material sequenced was blood, either unsorted or a sorted T cell fraction (not recorded which). The receptors derive from a male donor with ankylosing spondylitis or in good health (not recorded which). The CDR3 runs from the conserved cysteine through the conserved F or W. The order of the fields is V gene, J gene, clone size, CDR3 length, D gene, CDR3 DNA, CDR3 protein. D genes are given only for firm matches. Only part of the rows carry a size: once, few, many, or a class if the clone is expanded.

>TRBV28|TRBJ2-3|-|15|-
TGTGCCAGCGAAAAGGGGCAGCATAACACAGATACGCAGTATTTT
CASEKGQHNTDTQYF
>TRBV5-1|TRBJ2-2|-|16|-
TGCGCCAGCAGCTTGGCCGACGGTTTGAACACCGGGGAGCTGTTTTTT
CASSLADGLNTGELFF
>TRBV20-1|TRBJ2-4|-|15|-
TGCAGTGCGACGGAGGGAGGCCTCACCAAAAACATTCAGTACTTC
CSATEGGLTKNIQYF
>TRBV7-8|TRBJ1-2|-|15|TRBD1
TGTGCCAGCAGCTTGGTGACAGGGCCGCGAAGTGGCTACACCTTC
CASSLVTGPRSGYTF
>TRBV2|TRBJ2-1|few|12|-
TGTGCCAGGGGGGCAGATTACAATGAGCAGTTCTTC
CARGADYNEQFF
>TRBV7-9|TRBJ1-5|few|13|-
TGTGCCAGCAGCCCAGGGCTGGGTAGTCCCCAGCATTTT
CASSPGLGSPQHF
>TRBV5-5|TRBJ2-1|-|12|-
TGTGCCAGCAGCAAGCTAGGGGATGAGCAGTTCTTC
CASSKLGDEQFF
>TRBV5-1|TRBJ1-1|-|13|-
TGCGCCAGCAGACCGGGGGTGAACACTGAAGCTTTCTTT
CASRPGVNTEAFF
>TRBV21-1|TRBJ1-3|few|14|-
TGTGCCAGCAGCAAGAGTTCGGGGGTTAACACCATATATTTT
CASSKSSGVNTIYF
>TRBV5-5|TRBJ2-5|-|17|-
TGTGCCAGCAGCTTGAAGGGGCAAACAGCGAAGGTAGAGACCCAGTACTTC
CASSLKGQTAKVETQYF
>TRBV15|TRBJ1-5|many|16|-
TGTGCCACCAGCACCCAACGGGGGGGAGGCTGGCAGCCCCAGCATTTT
CATSTQRGGGWQPQHF
>TRBV3-1|TRBJ2-3|-|18|TRBD2
TGTGCCAGCAGCCCTCGGACTAGCGGGGTCTTTAGCACAGATACGCAGTATTTT
CASSPRTSGVFSTDTQYF
>TRBV7-2|TRBJ1-5|-|15|-
TGTGCCAGCAGCTTAGAAGGCAGGGTGGATCAGCCCCAGCATTTT
CASSLEGRVDQPQHF
>TRBV12-3/TRBV12-4|TRBJ2-5|many|13|-
TGTGCCAGCAGGCCCACAGGGCACGAGACCCAGTACTTC
CASRPTGHETQYF